The 20 T cell receptor beta chains presented below share a single source sample, sequenced in a study of beta chain features in type 1 diabetes. What was sequenced were expressed TCRB transcripts, since all of the isolated RNA had been reverse transcribed. Produced via immunoSEQ multiplex PCR; TCRdb's table is partial and in-frame only. The profile shows around 180,000 clones, roughly 8% of them singletons. These receptors have no identified antigens. General study points: Shortening of TCRB CDR3s, moderate but significant, appeared in all four CD4+ subsets of Type 1 diabetes patients.

Sequenced input: central memory CD4+ T cells from blood. The source is a man in his late teens or twenties with type 1 diabetes.

This clone was observed a handful of times. The J gene is TRBJ1-3, the V gene TRBV6-6; tentative D call: TRBD1 (6 bases). Trimming took off 8 bases at V and 9 bases at J, with 20 bases between the two ends. The CDR3 has 14 amino acids. Germline CDR1 and CDR2: MNHNY and SVGAGI (reference sequence). DNA for the CDR3: TGTGCCAGCGTCAGGGACCCTATGGGGGCCACCATATATTTT. It translates to CASVRDPMGATIYF.

Comments on this clone: The identical CDR3 is also encoded by other nucleotide sequences in the sample. The chain is built from TRBV7-8 and TRBJ1-1; 9 bases line up with TRBD1. After removal of 1 base from V and 3 bases from J, the junction contained 0 bases not matched to a gene. This CDR3 has 14 residues. From germline, CDR1 is SGHVS and CDR2 FQNEAQ. The CDR3 loop is CASSLGTGDTEAFF. CDR3 bases: TGTGCCAGCAGCTTAGGGACAGGGGACACTGAAGCTTTCTTT.

Only a few counts were recorded for this clone. This CDR3 is also generated by other DNA sequences in the sample. V and J are TRBV11-2 and TRBJ1-1; 8 nucleotides line up with TRBD1. V was clipped by 3 bases and J by 1 base; unmatched bases: 1. The CDR3 has 14 residues. The germline CDR1 and CDR2 sequences are SGHAT and FQNNGV. In DNA, the CDR3 is TGTGCCAGCAGCTTCGGACAGGGGAACACTGAAGCTTTCTTT. Translation: CASSFGQGNTEAFF. Using reference TRBV11-2 and TRBJ1-1 for the parts outside the CDR3, the full variable domain is EAGVAQSPRYKIIEKRQSVAFWCNPISGHATLYWYQQILGQGPKLLIQFQNNGVVDDSQLPKDRFSAERLKGVDSTLKIQPAKLEDSAVYLCASSFGQGNTEAFFGQGTRLTVV.

This sequence joins TRBV4-2 and TRBJ1-3; D is uncertain. Trimming pared 3 bases from V and 4 bases from J, leaving 10 bases between. Germline assignment: CDR1 LGHNA and CDR2 YNFKEQ. The CDR3 loop spans 14 amino acids. CDR3 in DNA: TGTGCCAGCAGCCACGGAACGGGGGGAAACACCATATATTTT. It encodes CASSHGTGGNTIYF.

The chain is built from TRBV28 and TRBJ2-3, with 11 bases lining up with TRBD2. CDR3 length equals 17 residues. Germline lookup yields CDR1 MDHEN and CDR2 SYDVKM. The trim removed 6 bases at V and 4 bases at J, leaving 12 bases unmatched. The CDR3 spells CASSLILAGGRADTQYF. CDR3 DNA sequence: TGTGCCAGCAGCCTAATCCTAGCGGGGGGCAGGGCAGATACGCAGTATTTT.

The gene calls are TRBV6-1 and TRBJ2-5; D possibly corresponds to TRBD1 (5 bases). Germline CDR1 reads MNHNS; CDR2 reads SASEGT. The V gene lost 2 bases and the J gene lost 12 bases, with 16 bases spanning the gap. The CDR3 extends over 13 amino acids. In DNA form, the CDR3 reads TGTGCCAGCAGTGAAAAGGGCCGGTCCAGGGAGTACTTC. Residues: CASSEKGRSREYF.

This clone was detected only a few times. V is TRBV4-3 and J is TRBJ2-6, with D unclear. CDR1 is LGHNA and CDR2 is YSLEER in the germline V gene. The CDR3 consists of 16 residues. V lost 3 bases and J 0 bases, leaving 9 bases between the germline ends. The CDR3 is CASSHGGSSGANVLTF. CDR3 sequence (DNA): TGCGCCAGCAGCCACGGTGGTAGCTCTGGGGCCAACGTCCTGACTTTC.

This clone has just a few counts. The chain couples TRBV28 to TRBJ2-5; 7 bases map to TRBD1. Germline-derived CDR1 and CDR2 are MDHEN and SYDVKM. V lost 4 bases, J lost 1 base, and 6 bases stayed unmatched. CDR3 length equals 15 residues. Here the CDR3 reads CASSSQTGVQETQYF. DNA of the CDR3: TGTGCCAGCAGTTCCCAAACAGGGGTCCAAGAGACCCAGTACTTC. The whole variable domain, filled in from reference TRBV28 and TRBJ2-5, reads DVKVTQSSRYLVKRTGEKVFLECVQDMDHENMFWYRQDPGLGLRLIYFSYDVKMKEKGDIPEGYSVSREKKERFSLILESASTNQTSMYLCASSSQTGVQETQYFGPGTRLLVL.

This sequence joins TRBV30 and TRBJ2-3; 11 positions match TRBD2. CDR3 length equals 14 residues. Germline lookup yields CDR1 GTSNPN and CDR2 SVGIG (reference sequence). The junction had 5 bases not matched to a gene; V was cut back by 5 bases and J by 4 bases. This CDR3 reads CAWDLAGGSDTQYF. CDR3 DNA: TGTGCCTGGGATCTAGCGGGAGGATCAGATACGCAGTATTTT.

The V gene is TRBV27, the J gene TRBJ2-7; D is possibly TRBD1 (6 bases). V dropped 5 bases and J dropped 1 base, with 12 bases sitting between them. CDR1 and CDR2 from the germline V gene are MNHEY and SMNVEV (reference sequence). The CDR3 is 14 residues long. CDR3 DNA sequence: TGTGCCAGCAGTGTTCAAACAGGGTCCTACGAGCAGTACTTC. Its protein is CASSVQTGSYEQYF.

This clone appeared a few times. The chain employs TRBV5-6 and TRBJ1-5, with no clear D. Per the germline V gene, CDR1 is SGHDT and CDR2 is YYEEEE. V was clipped by 0 bases and J by 6 bases, with 4 bases between them. This CDR3 contains 12 residues. CDR3 sequence (DNA): TGTGCCAGCAGCTTGGGGGCTCAGCCCCAGCATTTT. This translates into CASSLGAQPQHF.

There are a few counts of this clone. The rearrangement joins TRBV5-1 to TRBJ2-1; TRBD2 aligns across 14 bases. V was pared by 4 bases and J by 9 bases, with 6 bases of the junction left unmatched. The germline CDR1 and CDR2 sequences are SGHRS and YFSETQ. The CDR3 covers 15 residues. DNA for the CDR3: TGCGCCAGCAGCGCGGGACTAGCGGGAGCAGGTGAGCAGTTCTTC. This translates into CASSAGLAGAGEQFF.

This clone was seen many times. The rearrangement joins TRBV29-1 to TRBJ1-2, with unresolved D. The CDR3 is made up of 13 amino acids. Germline V gene sequence: CDR1 SQVTM, CDR2 ANQGSEA. Trimming left V 3 bases short and J 8 bases short, with 16 bases between. The chain's CDR3 is CSVDSAHMGGYTF. The CDR3 coding sequence is TGCAGCGTTGATTCGGCCCACATGGGCGGCTACACCTTC.

The sample holds a few counts of this clone. The chain is built from TRBV6-5 and TRBJ2-3; D perhaps matches TRBD1 (6 bases). This CDR3 region has 13 residues. CDR1 is MNHEY and CDR2 is SVGAGI in the germline V gene. Trimming shortened V by 6 bases and J by 2 bases, and 9 bases separated the two germline ends. CDR3 DNA sequence: TGTGCCAGCAGAGGACAGAACACAGATACGCAGTATTTT. Amino acids: CASRGQNTDTQYF.

The chain joins TRBV28 to TRBJ1-1; TRBD1 is a possible D gene (6 bases). V was shortened by 6 bases and J by 0 bases, with 17 bases between the two germline ends. Germline assignment: CDR1 MDHEN and CDR2 SYDVKM. This CDR3 is built from 16 residues. The CDR3: CASSKPGAGVNTEAFF. The CDR3 DNA sequence: TGTGCCAGCAGCAAGCCCGGGGCAGGGGTGAACACTGAAGCTTTCTTT.

CDR3 sequence: CASRKQGPPGNTIYF. DNA for the CDR3: TGTGCCAGCAGAAAACAGGGCCCCCCTGGAAACACCATATATTTT. The rearrangement joins TRBV7-2 to TRBJ1-3, with D possibly being TRBD1 (6 bases). Germline lookup yields CDR1 SGHTA and CDR2 FQGNSA. The CDR3 totals 15 residues. V lost 6 bases and J 2 bases, leaving 14 bases between the germline ends.

The chain recombines TRBV28 with TRBJ1-2, with 7 bases aligning to TRBD1. CDR3 length: 14 residues. Trimming removed 5 bases from V and 3 bases from J; junction bases left unmatched: 6. Germline CDR1 MDHEN, CDR2 SYDVKM. The DNA of the CDR3 is TGTGCCAGCAGTATACGACAGGGCCACTATGGCTACACCTTC. It encodes CASSIRQGHYGYTF.

This clone was counted a few times. The rearrangement joins TRBV5-1 to TRBJ2-7; TRBD2 matches at 9 bases. The trim removed 0 bases at V and 0 bases at J, leaving 1 base unmatched. There are 15 residues in the CDR3. The germline CDR1 and CDR2 sequences are SGHRS and YFSETQ. Here the CDR3 DNA reads TGCGCCAGCAGCTTGGGACTAGCGGACTCCTACGAGCAGTACTTC. Protein sequence: CASSLGLADSYEQYF. Full variable domain (remainder filled in from reference TRBV5-1 and TRBJ2-7): KAGVTQTPRYLIKTRGQQVTLSCSPISGHRSVSWYQQTPGQGLQFLFEYFSETQRNKGNFPGRFSGRQFSNSRSEMNVSTLELGDSALYLCASSLGLADSYEQYFGPGTRLTVT.

The table lists this clone with a few counts. The chain has TRBV5-5 and TRBJ1-1; TRBD1 aligns across 9 bases. Trimming removed 5 bases from V and 5 bases from J; junction bases left unmatched: 7. This CDR3 comprises 14 residues. CDR1 is SGHKS, CDR2 YYEKEE, per germline (reference sequence). The CDR3 is CASRYPGQGTEAFF. The CDR3 nucleotides are TGTGCCAGCAGGTACCCGGGACAGGGAACTGAAGCTTTCTTT.

This clone was observed a handful of times. V usage is TRBV6-5 and J usage is TRBJ2-6; D unclear. Germline V CDR1 and CDR2: MNHEY, SVGAGI. The V gene lost 3 bases and the J gene lost 2 bases, with 11 bases spanning the gap. CDR3 length: 16 amino acids. CDR3 DNA sequence: TGTGCCAGCAGTTATCAGTTGCCCGCTGGGGCCAACGTCCTGACTTTC. This codes for CASSYQLPAGANVLTF.